What follows describes a single T cell receptor (beta chain). Trimming cost V 9 bases and J 3 bases, with 9 bases left between them. Germline V gene data show CDR1 as SNHLY and CDR2 as FYNNEI. The CDR3 sequence is 11 residues long. Unstimulated regulatory T cells (CD4+CD25+CD127-), CD4+CD25- non-regulatory cells, CD4 and CD8 cells were FACS-sorted from thawed PBMCs. Repertoires were generated with immunoSEQ multiplex PCR, while TCRdb's copy carries only in-frame clones and drops some. The sample consists of about 240,000 clones, around 82% of them appearing once. These data originate in a study of Tregs in tolerant kidney transplant recipients.

The V and J genes are TRBV2 and TRBJ2-7; D uncertain. Specimen: CD4+ T cells from blood. This clonotype originated in a human donor in good health. The CDR3 DNA reads TGTGCCAGGGGTACCAGCTACGAGCAGTACTTC. It codes for CARGTSYEQYF.